This TCR beta chain was recovered during a study of blood T cell repertoires in COVID-19. Overall study: In each case, the material was cDNA or gDNA derived from T cells, B-cell-depleted T cells, or PBMCs.

CDR3 length equals 13 residues. Trimming stripped 0 bases from V and 4 bases from J, with 9 bases between. From germline, CDR1 is GTSNPN and CDR2 SVGIG (reference sequence). Two negative PCRs, clearance, or symptom resolution were required of recovered Cohort 3 donors. Data came from immunoSEQ multiplex PCR; TCRdb stores just in-frame clones and leaves some out. The sample has under 300,000 clones; around 90% are singletons. The sequenced sample consisted of PBMCs or T cells enriched from blood (not recorded which). The sequence derives from a woman between 50 and 59 years old who had recovered from COVID-19. The V and J genes are TRBV30 and TRBJ1-1; D is perhaps TRBD1 (6 bases). The CDR3 DNA follows: TGTGCCTGGAGTGTATTGGGGGCCACTGAAGCTTTCTTT. It yields the protein CAWSVLGATEAFF.